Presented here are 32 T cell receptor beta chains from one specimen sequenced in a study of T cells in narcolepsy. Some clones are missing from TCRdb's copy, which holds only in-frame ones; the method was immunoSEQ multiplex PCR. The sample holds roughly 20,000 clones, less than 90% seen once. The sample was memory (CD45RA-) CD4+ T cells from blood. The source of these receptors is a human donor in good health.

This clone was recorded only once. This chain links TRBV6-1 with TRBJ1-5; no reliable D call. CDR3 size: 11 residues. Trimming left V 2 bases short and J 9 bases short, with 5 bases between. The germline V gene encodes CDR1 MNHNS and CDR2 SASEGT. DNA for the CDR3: TGTGCCAGCAGTGAAAGAGGGCCCCAGCATTTT. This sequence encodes CASSERGPQHF.

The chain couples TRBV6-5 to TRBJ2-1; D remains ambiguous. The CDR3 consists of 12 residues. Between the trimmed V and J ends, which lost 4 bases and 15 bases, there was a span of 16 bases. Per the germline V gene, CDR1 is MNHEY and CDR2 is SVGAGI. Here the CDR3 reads CASSSVASRTFF. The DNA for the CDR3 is TGTGCCAGCAGTTCAGTTGCATCGCGCACGTTCTTC.

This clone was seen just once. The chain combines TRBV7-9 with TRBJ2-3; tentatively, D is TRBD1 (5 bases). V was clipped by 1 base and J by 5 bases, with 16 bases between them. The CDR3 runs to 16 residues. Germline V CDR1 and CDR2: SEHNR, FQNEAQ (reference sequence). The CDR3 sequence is CASSLGQPPGGDTQYF. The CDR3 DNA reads TGTGCCAGCAGCTTAGGACAGCCACCGGGCGGAGATACGCAGTATTTT. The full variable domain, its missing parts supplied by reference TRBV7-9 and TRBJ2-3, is DTGVSQNPRHKITKRGQNVTFRCDPISEHNRLYWYRQTLGQGPEFLTYFQNEAQLEKSRLLSDRFSAERPKGSFSTLEIQRTEQGDSAMYLCASSLGQPPGGDTQYFGPGTRLTVL.

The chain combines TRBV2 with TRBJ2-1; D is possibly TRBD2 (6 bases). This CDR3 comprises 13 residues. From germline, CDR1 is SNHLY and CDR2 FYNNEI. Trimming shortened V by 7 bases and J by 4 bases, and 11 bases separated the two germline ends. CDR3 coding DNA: TGTGCCAGCAAAATAGCGGATTACAATGAGCAGTTCTTC. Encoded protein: CASKIADYNEQFF.

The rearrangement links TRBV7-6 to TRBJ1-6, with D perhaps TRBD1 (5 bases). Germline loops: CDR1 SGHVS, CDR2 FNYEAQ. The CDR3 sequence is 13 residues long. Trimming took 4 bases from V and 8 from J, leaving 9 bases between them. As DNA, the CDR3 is TGTGCCAGCAGCTCGGGGCCGGATTCACCCCTCCACTTT. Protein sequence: CASSSGPDSPLHF. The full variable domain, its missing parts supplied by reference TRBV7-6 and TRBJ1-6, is GAGVSQSPRYKVTKRGQDVALRCDPISGHVSLYWYRQALGQGPEFLTYFNYEAQQDKSGLPNDRFSAERPEGSISTLTIQRTEQRDSAMYRCASSSGPDSPLHFGNGTRLTVT.

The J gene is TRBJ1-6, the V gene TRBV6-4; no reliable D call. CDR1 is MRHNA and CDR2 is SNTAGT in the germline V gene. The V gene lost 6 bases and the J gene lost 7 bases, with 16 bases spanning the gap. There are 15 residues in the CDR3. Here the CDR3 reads CASRTTGSLNSPLHF. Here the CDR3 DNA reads TGTGCCAGCAGAACAACCGGGTCCCTCAATTCACCCCTCCACTTT.

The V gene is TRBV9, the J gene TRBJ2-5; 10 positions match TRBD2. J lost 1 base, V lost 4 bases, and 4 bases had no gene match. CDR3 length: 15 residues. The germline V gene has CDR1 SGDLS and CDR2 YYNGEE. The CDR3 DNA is TGTGCCAGCAGCTCTAGCGGGGGCCGCCAAGAGACCCAGTACTTC. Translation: CASSSSGGRQETQYF.

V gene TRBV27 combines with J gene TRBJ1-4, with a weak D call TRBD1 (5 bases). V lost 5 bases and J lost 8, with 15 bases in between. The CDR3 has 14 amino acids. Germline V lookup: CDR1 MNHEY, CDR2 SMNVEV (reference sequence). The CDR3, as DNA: TGTGCCAGCAGTCCGCGCCCTCAGGGCGAAAAACTGTTTTTT. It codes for CASSPRPQGEKLFF.

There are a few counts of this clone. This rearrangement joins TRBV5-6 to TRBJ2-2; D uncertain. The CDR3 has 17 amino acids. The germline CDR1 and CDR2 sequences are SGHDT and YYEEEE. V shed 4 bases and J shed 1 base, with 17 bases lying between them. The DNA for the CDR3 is TGTGCCAGCAGCCGATTTACAACTTCAGGGAACACCGGGGAGCTGTTTTTT. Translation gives CASSRFTTSGNTGELFF. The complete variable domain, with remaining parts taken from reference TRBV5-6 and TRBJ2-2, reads DAGVTQSPTHLIKTRGQQVTLRCSPKSGHDTVSWYQQALGQGPQFIFQYYEEEERQRGNFPDRFSGHQFPNYSSELNVNALLLGDSALYLCASSRFTTSGNTGELFFGEGSRLTVL.

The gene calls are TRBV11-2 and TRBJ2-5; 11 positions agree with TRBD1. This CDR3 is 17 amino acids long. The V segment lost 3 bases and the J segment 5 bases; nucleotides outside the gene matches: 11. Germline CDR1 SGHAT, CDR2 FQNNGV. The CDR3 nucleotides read TGTGCCAGCAGCTTGGATTTCGGACAGGGGGCGGAGGAGACCCAGTACTTC. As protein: CASSLDFGQGAEETQYF. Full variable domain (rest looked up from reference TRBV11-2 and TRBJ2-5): EAGVAQSPRYKIIEKRQSVAFWCNPISGHATLYWYQQILGQGPKLLIQFQNNGVVDDSQLPKDRFSAERLKGVDSTLKIQPAKLEDSAVYLCASSLDFGQGAEETQYFGPGTRLLVL.

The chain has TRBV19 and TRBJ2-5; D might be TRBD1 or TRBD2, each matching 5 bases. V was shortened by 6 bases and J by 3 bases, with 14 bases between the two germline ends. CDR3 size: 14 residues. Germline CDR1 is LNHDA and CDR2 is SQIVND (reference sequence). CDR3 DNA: TGTGCCAGTAGAAAGTACCGAGGGGAAGAGACCCAGTACTTC. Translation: CASRKYRGEETQYF.

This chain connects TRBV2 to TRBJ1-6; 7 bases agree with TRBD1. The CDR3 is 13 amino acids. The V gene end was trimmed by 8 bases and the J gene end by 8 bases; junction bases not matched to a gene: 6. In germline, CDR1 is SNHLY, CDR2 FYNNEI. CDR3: CASSGQGDSPLHF. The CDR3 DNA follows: TGTGCCAGCTCGGGTCAGGGGGATTCACCCCTCCACTTT.

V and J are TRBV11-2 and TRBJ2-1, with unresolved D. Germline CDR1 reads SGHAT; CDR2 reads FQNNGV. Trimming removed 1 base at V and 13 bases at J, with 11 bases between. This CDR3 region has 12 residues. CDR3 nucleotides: TGTGCCAGCAGCTTAGGCGCGAAAAGCCAGTTCTTC. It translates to CASSLGAKSQFF.

The CDR3, as DNA: TGTGCCAGCAGGGGGACTAGCGGGGGCCTAGTCACCGGGGAGCTGTTTTTT. It encodes CASRGTSGGLVTGELFF. The chain couples TRBV28 to TRBJ2-2; the match to TRBD2 covers 14 bases. The V and J ends lost 6 bases and 4 bases, in that order; junction bases with no gene match: 7. This CDR3 comprises 17 residues. Germline assignment: CDR1 MDHEN and CDR2 SYDVKM.

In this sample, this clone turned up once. CDR3 nucleotides: TGCGCCAGCAGCCAAGATGTAGGAACTAGCGGGGCCTCCTACGAGCAGTACTTC. Its protein product is CASSQDVGTSGASYEQYF. The chain couples TRBV4-3 to TRBJ2-7; 10 bases agree with TRBD2. From germline, CDR1 is LGHNA and CDR2 YSLEER. This CDR3 contains 18 residues. The V and J ends lost 0 bases and 0 bases, in that order; junction bases with no gene match: 8.

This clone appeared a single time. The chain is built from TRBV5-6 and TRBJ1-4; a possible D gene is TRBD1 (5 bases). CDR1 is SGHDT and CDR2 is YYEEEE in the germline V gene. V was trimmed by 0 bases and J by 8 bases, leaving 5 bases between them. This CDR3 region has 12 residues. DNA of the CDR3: TGTGCCAGCAGCTTGGGACAGGAAAAACTGTTTTTT. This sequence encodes CASSLGQEKLFF.

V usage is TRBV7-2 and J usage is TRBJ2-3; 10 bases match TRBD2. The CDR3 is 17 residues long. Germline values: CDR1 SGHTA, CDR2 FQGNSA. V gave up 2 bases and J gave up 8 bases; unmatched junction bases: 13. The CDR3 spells CASSLRGLSGGRATQYF. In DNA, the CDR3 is TGTGCCAGCAGCTTAAGGGGCCTTAGCGGGGGGCGGGCTACGCAGTATTTT. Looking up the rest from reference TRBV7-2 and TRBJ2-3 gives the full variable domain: GAGVSQSPSNKVTEKGKDVELRCDPISGHTALYWYRQSLGQGLEFLIYFQGNSAPDKSGLPSDRFSAERTGGSVSTLTIQRTQQEDSAVYLCASSLRGLSGGRATQYFGPGTRLTVL.

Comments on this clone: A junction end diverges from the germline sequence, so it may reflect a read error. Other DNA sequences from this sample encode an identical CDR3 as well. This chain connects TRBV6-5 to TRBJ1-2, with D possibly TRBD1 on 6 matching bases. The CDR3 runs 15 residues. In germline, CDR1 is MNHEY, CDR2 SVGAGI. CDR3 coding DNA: TGCGCCAGCAGTAAATTACAGGGACTTTCGAGCGGCTACACCTTC. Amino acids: CASSKLQGLSSGYTF.

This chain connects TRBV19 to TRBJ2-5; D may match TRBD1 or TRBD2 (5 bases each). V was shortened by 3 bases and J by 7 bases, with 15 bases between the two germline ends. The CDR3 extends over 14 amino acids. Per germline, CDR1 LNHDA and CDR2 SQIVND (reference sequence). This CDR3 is CASSMTGTGATQYF. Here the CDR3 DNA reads TGTGCCAGTAGTATGACCGGGACCGGCGCGACCCAGTACTTC.

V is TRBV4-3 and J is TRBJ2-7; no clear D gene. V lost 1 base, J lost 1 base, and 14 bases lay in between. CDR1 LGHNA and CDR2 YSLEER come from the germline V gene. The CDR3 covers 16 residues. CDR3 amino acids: CASSQVVWGGSYEQYF. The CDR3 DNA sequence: TGCGCCAGCAGCCAAGTTGTGTGGGGTGGGTCCTACGAGCAGTACTTC.

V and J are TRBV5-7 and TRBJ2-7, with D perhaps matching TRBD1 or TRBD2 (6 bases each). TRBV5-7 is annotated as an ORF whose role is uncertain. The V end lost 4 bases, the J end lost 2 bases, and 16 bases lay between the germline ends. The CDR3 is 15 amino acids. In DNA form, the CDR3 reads TGTGCCAGCAGCCCACTAGCAGGGGACACCTACGAGCAGTACTTC. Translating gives CASSPLAGDTYEQYF.

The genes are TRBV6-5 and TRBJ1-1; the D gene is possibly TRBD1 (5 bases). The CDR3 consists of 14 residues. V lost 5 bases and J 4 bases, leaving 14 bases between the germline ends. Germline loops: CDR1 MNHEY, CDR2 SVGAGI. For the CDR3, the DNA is TGTGCCAGCAGTGAACACCAGGGAGTCACTGAAGCTTTCTTT. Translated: CASSEHQGVTEAFF.

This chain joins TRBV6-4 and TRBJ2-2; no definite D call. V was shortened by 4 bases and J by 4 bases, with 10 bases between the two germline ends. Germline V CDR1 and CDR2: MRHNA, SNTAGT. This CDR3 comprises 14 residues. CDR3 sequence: CASSVGLGTGELFF. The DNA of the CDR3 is TGTGCCAGCAGTGTCGGGCTTGGCACCGGGGAGCTGTTTTTT.

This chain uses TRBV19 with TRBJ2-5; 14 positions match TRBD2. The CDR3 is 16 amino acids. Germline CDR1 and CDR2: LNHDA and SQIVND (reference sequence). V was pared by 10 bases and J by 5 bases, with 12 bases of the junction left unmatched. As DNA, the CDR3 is TGTGCCACCAAGACCGGGACTAGCGGGAGAGGGGAGACCCAGTACTTC. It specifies CATKTGTSGRGETQYF.

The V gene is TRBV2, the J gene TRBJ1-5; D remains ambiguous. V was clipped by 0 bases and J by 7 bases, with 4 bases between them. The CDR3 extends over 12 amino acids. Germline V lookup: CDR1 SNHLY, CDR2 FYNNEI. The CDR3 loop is CASSEAGQPQHF. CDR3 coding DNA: TGTGCCAGCAGTGAAGCGGGGCAGCCCCAGCATTTT.

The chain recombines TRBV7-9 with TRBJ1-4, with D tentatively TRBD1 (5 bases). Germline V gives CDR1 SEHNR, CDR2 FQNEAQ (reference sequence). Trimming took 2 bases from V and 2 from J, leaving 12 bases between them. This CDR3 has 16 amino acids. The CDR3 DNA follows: TGTGCCAGCAGCTTACCCGCAGGGCTGACTAATGAAAAACTGTTTTTT. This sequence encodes CASSLPAGLTNEKLFF.

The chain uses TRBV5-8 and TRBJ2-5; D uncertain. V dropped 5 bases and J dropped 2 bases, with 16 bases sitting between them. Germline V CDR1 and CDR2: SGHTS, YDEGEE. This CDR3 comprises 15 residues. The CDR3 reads CASRLGDTRQETQYF. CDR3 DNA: TGTGCCAGCAGACTCGGTGATACAAGGCAAGAGACCCAGTACTTC.

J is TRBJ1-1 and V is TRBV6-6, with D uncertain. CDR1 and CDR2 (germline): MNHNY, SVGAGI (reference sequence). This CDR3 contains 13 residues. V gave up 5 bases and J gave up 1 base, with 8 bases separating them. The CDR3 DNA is TGTGCCAGCAGTGACATCGCGAACACTGAAGCTTTCTTT. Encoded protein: CASSDIANTEAFF.

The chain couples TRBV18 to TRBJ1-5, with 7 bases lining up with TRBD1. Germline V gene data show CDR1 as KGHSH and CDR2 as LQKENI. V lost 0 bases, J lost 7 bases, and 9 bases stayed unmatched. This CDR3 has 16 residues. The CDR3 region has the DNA TGTGCCAGCTCACCACCGGCAGGGGGACGAGGGCAGCCCCAGCATTTT. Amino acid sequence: CASSPPAGGRGQPQHF.

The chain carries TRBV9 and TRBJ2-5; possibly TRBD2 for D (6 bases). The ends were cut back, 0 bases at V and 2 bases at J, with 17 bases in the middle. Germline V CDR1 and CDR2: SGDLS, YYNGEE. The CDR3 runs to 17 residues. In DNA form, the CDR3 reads TGTGCCAGCAGCGTAGGGATTTTGGAGGGGAGGCAAGAGACCCAGTACTTC. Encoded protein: CASSVGILEGRQETQYF.

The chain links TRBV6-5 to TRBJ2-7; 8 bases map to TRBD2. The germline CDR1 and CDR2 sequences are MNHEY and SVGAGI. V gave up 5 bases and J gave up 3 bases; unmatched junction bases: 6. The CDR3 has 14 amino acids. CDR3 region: CASSLPAGVYEQYF. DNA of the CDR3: TGTGCCAGCAGTCTCCCAGCGGGGGTCTACGAGCAGTACTTC.

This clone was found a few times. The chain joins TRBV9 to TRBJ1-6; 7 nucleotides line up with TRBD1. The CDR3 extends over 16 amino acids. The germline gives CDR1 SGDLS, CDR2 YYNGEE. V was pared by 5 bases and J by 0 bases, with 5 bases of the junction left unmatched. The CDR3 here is CASRSTGSSYNSPLHF. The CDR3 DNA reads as TGTGCCAGCAGGTCGACAGGGAGCTCCTATAATTCACCCCTCCACTTT.